This T cell receptor beta chain originates from a study of T cell responses to AZD1222 COVID-19 vaccine. Study-level background: Doses given second, at about 4 or about 12 weeks, were pooled.

Produced via immunoSEQ multiplex PCR; TCRdb's table is partial and in-frame only. Found here are some 100,000 clones, around 84% of them singletons; the top ten hold roughly 10%. Comments on this clone: The antigen is not known.

CDR3 length equals 18 residues. Study-wide results and caveats: The peak T cell response came first, and repertoires were sampled only after it. Donors skewed white British and female; clonal diversity was possibly underestimated. Spike was spanned by vaccine-associated CD4 TCRs, which were dominant at 160-218 and 743-854.

The material sequenced was peripheral blood, taken on day 0 of AZD1222 vaccination. This chain joins TRBV21-1 and TRBJ1-5; the listed D gene, TRBD1, was not tested against the DNA. TRBV21-1 is listed as a pseudogene. The receptor was derived from an adult in good health. For the CDR3, the DNA is TGTGCCATCCCAGGGGGGACAGGGGGCTTGGGTGGCAATCAGCCCCAGCATTTT. Translated: CAIPGGTGGLGGNQPQHF.